This T cell receptor beta chain was observed in a study of CD8 T cells in Susac syndrome. A quantity of about 0.45 to 1 ug RNA underwent reverse transcription using random hexamers. TCRdb independently ran MiXCR on the immunoSEQ multiplex PCR reads; one entry per CDR3 protein. The profile shows approximately 140,000 distinct CDR3 sequences, nearly 95% of them singletons. Germline values: CDR1 PRHDT, CDR2 FYEKMQ (reference sequence). The V end was cut by 2 bases, the J end by 3 bases, with 10 bases between. The CDR3 runs 14 residues. This chain joins TRBV13 and TRBJ1-2, with a tentative D call TRBD1 (5 bases). Source material: CD8+ T cells from PBMCs. The receptor comes from a human donor in good health. CDR3: CASSLNQGYYGYTF. As DNA, the CDR3 is TGTGCCAGCAGCTTAAATCAGGGTTACTATGGCTACACCTTC. Full variable domain (rest looked up from reference TRBV13 and TRBJ1-2): AAGVIQSPRHLIKEKRETATLKCYPIPRHDTVYWYQQGPGQDPQFLISFYEKMQSDKGSIPDRFSAQQFSDYHSELNMSSLELGDSALYFCASSLNQGYYGYTFGSGTRLTVV.